This TCR beta chain was sequenced for a study of cytomegalovirus exposure and HLA in healthy donors. Study overall: The 120 or so validation repertoires were produced on the same platform as the 550 to 700 repertoires of the first cohort. This was reported in a later analysis. Study conclusions and caveats: One later analysis, an examination of the 100 to 150 validation repertoires, found that first-cohort TCR clusters tended to co-occur in them.

With respect to this clone: Its matching antigen is unknown.

Data came from immunoSEQ multiplex PCR; TCRdb stores just in-frame clones and leaves some out. This table holds about 240,000 clones, about 90% found once. The V and J ends lost 4 bases and 3 bases respectively, with 10 bases between them. The germline CDR1 and CDR2 sequences are MNHEY and SMNVEV (reference sequence). The CDR3 is 13 residues long. This chain links TRBV27 with TRBJ2-7; D perhaps matches TRBD2 (5 bases). The source of this sequence is a woman aged 25 to 39 in good health and CMV-seropositive. Sequencing was done on a sample of PBMCs. CDR3 region: CASSWRRFYEQYF. CDR3 sequence (DNA): TGTGCCAGCAGTTGGCGGAGGTTCTACGAGCAGTACTTC.